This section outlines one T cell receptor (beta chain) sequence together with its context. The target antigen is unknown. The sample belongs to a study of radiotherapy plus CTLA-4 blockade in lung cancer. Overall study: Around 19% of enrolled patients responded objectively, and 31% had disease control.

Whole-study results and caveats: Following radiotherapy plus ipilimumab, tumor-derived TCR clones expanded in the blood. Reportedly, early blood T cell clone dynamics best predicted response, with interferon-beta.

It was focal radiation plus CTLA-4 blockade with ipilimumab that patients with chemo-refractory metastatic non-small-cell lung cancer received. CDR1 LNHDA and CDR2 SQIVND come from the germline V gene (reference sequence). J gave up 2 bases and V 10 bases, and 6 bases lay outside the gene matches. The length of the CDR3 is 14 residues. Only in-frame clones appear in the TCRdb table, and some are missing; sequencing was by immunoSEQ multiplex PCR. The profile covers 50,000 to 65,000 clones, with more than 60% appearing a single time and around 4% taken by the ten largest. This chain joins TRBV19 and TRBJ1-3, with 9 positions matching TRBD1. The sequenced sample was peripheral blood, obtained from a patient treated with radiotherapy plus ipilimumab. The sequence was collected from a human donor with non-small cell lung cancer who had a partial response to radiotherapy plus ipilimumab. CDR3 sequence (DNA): TGTGCCATCTCGACAGGGGGAGCTGGAAACACCATATATTTT. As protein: CAISTGGAGNTIYF.